This TCR beta chain was found in a study of identical twins. This clonotype was counted ten times or more. After template switching added a universal primer site, the resulting cDNA carried unique molecular identifiers. One entry per CDR3 protein, called by TCRdb with MiXCR from the 5' RACE reads. Among under 250,000 distinct CDR3 sequences, roughly 12% were seen once, and the ten largest hold 3.5% to 5%. This CDR3 spans 14 amino acids. The ends were cut back, 1 base at V and 0 bases at J, with 5 bases in the middle. The germline CDR1 and CDR2 sequences are SGHRS and YFSETQ. A further study also used this sample, focusing on yellow fever vaccine responses in identical twins.

The receptor's source is a woman aged 18-30 years in good health. The genes are TRBV5-1 and TRBJ2-4; D gene uncertain. Sequencing was performed on memory (CD45RO+) T cells sorted from blood. CDR3 loop: CASSLTVAKNIQYF. The CDR3 coding sequence is TGCGCCAGCAGCTTGACCGTAGCCAAAAACATTCAGTACTTC.